The source of this TCR beta chain is a study of blood T cell repertoires in COVID-19. Study-level information: There were acute and convalescent COVID-19 samples, and they came from the United States, Italy and Spain. The cDNA or gDNA used as material had been derived from T cells, B-cell-depleted T cells, or PBMCs.

Patients from Seattle were sampled longitudinally, starting during active infection. The authors' processing: Amplification from reference gene primers served as the basis for estimated nucleated cell counts. Sequenced by immunoSEQ multiplex PCR; TCRdb stores in-frame clones only, minus some. That table furnishes V, J and clone size, whereas the DNA furnished D and trimming. The sample carries about 25,000 clones, roughly 91% recorded once. Specimen: peripheral blood. The source is a man between 65 and 80 years old with COVID-19, enrolled during active disease.

Here the CDR3 reads CASGRGGNTIYF. In nucleotides, the CDR3 is TGTGCCAGCGGGCGGGGCGGAAACACCATATATTTT. J is TRBJ1-3 and V is TRBV6-5; the D gene is possibly TRBD1 (5 bases). The CDR3 is made up of 12 amino acids. V was cut by 8 bases and J by 4 bases, with 9 bases left in between. CDR1 MNHEY and CDR2 SVGAGI come from the germline V gene.